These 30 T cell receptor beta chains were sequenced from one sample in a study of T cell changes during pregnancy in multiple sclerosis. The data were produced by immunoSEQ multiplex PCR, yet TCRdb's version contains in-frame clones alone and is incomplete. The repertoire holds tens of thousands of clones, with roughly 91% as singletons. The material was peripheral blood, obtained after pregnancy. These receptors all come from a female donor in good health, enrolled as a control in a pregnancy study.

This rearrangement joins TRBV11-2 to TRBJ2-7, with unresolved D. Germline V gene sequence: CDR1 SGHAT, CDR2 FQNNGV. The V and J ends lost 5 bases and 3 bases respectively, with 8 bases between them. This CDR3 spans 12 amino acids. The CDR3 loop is CASSRDGYEQYF. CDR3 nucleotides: TGTGCCAGCAGCAGAGATGGCTACGAGCAGTACTTC.

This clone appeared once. The CDR3 bases are TGTGCCAGCAGTGAAGACAGCCAGGTCTCACCCCTCCACTTT. Translating gives CASSEDSQVSPLHF. The chain uses TRBV6-1 and TRBJ1-6; no clear D gene. The CDR3 extends over 14 amino acids. Between the trimmed V and J ends, which lost 1 base and 10 bases, there was a span of 11 bases. Germline CDR1 reads MNHNS; CDR2 reads SASEGT.

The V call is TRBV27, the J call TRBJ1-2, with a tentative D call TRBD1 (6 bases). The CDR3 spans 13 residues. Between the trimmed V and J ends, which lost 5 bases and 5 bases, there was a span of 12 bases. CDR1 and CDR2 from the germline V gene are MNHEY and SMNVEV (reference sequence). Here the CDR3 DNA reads TGTGCCAGCAGTGTACAGGGAGGGTATGGCTACACCTTC. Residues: CASSVQGGYGYTF.

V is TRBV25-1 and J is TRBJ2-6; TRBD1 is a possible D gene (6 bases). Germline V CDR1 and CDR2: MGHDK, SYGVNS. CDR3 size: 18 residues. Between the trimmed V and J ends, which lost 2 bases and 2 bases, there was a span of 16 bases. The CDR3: CASSETGRGDPGANVLTF. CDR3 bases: TGTGCCAGCAGTGAAACAGGGAGAGGGGATCCTGGGGCCAACGTCCTGACTTTC.

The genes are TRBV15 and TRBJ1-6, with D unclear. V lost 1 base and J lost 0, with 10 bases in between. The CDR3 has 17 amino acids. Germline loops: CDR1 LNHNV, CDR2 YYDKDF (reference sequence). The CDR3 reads CATSRATPSSYNSPLHF. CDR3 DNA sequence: TGTGCCACCAGCAGAGCGACTCCTAGCTCCTATAATTCACCCCTCCACTTT.

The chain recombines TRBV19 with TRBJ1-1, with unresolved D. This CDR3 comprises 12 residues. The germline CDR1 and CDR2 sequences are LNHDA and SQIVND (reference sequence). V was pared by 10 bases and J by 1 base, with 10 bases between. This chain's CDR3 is CATATANTEAFF. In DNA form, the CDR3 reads TGTGCCACCGCTACAGCGAACACTGAAGCTTTCTTT.

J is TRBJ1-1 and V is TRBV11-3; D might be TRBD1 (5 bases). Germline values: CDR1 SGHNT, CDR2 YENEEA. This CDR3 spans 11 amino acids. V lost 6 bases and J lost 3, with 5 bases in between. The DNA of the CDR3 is TGTGCCAGCAGAGGGGACACTGAAGCTTTCTTT. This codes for CASRGDTEAFF.

The CDR3 reads CASSDSDRYSYGYTF. For the CDR3, the DNA is TGTGCCAGCAGTGATTCGGACAGGTACAGCTATGGCTACACCTTC. V gene TRBV25-1 combines with J gene TRBJ1-2, with TRBD1 matching 7 bases. Per germline, CDR1 MGHDK and CDR2 SYGVNS. This CDR3 is built from 15 residues. V trimming: 3 bases; J trimming: 4 bases; junction bases outside the gene matches: 8.

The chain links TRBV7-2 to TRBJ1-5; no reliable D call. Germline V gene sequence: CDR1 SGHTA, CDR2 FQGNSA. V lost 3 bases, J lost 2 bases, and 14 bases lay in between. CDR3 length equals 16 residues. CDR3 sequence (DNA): TGTGCCAGCAGCTTCGCTACAGAGCTGGGCAATCAGCCCCAGCATTTT. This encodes CASSFATELGNQPQHF.

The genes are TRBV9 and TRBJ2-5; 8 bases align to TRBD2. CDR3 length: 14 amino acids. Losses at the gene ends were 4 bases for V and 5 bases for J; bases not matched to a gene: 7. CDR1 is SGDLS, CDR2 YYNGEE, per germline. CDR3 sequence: CASSPGLAGETQYF. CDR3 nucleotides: TGTGCCAGCAGCCCAGGACTAGCTGGGGAGACCCAGTACTTC. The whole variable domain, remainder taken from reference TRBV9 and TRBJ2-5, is DSGVTQTPKHLITATGQRVTLRCSPRSGDLSVYWYQQSLDQGLQFLIQYYNGEERAKGNILERFSAQQFPDLHSELNLSSLELGDSALYFCASSPGLAGETQYFGPGTRLLVL.

The CDR3 loop reads CASTPEGTGLNTEAFF. For the CDR3, the DNA is TGTGCCAGTACCCCGGAGGGGACAGGGCTCAACACTGAAGCTTTCTTT. The rearrangement uses TRBV19 and TRBJ1-1, with TRBD1 identical over 9 bases. CDR3 length: 16 amino acids. Germline loops: CDR1 LNHDA, CDR2 SQIVND (reference sequence). V shed 7 bases, J shed 2 bases, and the junction held 11 bases outside the gene matches.

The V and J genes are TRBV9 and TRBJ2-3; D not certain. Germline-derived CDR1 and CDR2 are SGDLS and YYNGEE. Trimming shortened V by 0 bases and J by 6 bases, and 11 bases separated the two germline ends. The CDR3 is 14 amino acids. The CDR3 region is CASSVVSAADTQYF. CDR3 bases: TGTGCCAGCAGCGTAGTATCCGCGGCGGATACGCAGTATTTT. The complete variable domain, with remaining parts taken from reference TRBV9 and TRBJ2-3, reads DSGVTQTPKHLITATGQRVTLRCSPRSGDLSVYWYQQSLDQGLQFLIQYYNGEERAKGNILERFSAQQFPDLHSELNLSSLELGDSALYFCASSVVSAADTQYFGPGTRLTVL.

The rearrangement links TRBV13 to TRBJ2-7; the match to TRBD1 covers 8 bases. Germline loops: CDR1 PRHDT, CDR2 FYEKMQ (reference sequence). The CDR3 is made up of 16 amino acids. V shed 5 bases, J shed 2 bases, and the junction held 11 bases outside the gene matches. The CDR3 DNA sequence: TGTGCCAGCAGCCGAAAGCCGGGACAGGTGACCTACGAGCAGTACTTC. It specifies CASSRKPGQVTYEQYF.

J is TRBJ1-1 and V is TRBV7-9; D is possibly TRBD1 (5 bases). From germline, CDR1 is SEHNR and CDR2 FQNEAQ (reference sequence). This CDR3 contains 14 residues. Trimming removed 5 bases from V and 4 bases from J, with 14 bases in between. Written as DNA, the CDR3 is TGTGCCAGCAGCAACCCACCGGGGGGCACTGAAGCTTTCTTT. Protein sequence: CASSNPPGGTEAFF.

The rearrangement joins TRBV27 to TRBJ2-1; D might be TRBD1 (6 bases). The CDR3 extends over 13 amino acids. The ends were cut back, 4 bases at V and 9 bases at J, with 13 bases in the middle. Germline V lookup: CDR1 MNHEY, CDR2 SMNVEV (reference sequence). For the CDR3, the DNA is TGTGCCAGCAGTTCAAGTACAGGGACTGAGCAGTTCTTC. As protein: CASSSSTGTEQFF.

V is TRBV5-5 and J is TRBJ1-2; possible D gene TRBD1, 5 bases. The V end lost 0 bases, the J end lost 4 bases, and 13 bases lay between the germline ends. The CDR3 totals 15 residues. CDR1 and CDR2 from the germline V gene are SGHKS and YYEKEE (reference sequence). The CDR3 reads CASSLVQEFAYGYTF. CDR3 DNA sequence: TGTGCCAGCAGCTTGGTACAGGAATTTGCCTATGGCTACACCTTC.

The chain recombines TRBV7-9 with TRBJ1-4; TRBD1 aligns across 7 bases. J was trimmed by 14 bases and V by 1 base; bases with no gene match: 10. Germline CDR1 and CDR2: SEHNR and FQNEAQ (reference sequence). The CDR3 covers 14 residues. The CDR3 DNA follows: TGTGCCAGCAGCTTAGATCAGGGGGTAGTTCGTCTGTTTTTT. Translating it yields CASSLDQGVVRLFF.

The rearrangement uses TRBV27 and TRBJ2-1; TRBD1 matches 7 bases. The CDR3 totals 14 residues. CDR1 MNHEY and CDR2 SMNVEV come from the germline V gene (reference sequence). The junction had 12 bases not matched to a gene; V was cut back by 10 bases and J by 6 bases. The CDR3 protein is CATRRDRNFNEQFF. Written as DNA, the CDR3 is TGTGCCACCCGCCGGGACAGAAACTTCAATGAGCAGTTCTTC.

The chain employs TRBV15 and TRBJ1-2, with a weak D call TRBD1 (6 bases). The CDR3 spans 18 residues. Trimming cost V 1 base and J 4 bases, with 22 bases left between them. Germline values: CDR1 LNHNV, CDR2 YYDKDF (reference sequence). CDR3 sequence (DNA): TGTGCCACCAGCAGAGTTTATGGAGCCAGGGGAATTGGCTATGGCTACACCTTC. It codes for CATSRVYGARGIGYGYTF.

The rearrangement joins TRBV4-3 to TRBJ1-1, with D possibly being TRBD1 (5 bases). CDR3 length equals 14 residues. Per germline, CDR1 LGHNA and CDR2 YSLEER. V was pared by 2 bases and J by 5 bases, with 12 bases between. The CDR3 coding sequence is TGCGCCAGCAGCCAAATGGTGGGGGGTACTGAAGCTTTCTTT. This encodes CASSQMVGGTEAFF.

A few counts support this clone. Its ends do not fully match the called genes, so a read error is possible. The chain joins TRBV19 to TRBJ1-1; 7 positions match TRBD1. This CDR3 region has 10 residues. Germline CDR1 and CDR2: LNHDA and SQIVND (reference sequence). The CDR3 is CASRADRLIF. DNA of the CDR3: TGTGCCAGTAGGGCGGACAGGCTAATCTTT.

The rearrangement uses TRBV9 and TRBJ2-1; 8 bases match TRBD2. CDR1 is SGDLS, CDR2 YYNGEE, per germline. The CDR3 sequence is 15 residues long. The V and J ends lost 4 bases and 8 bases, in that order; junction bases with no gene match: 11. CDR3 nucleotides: TGTGCCAGCAGCCCACCCCCGGGGGGGCGTTATGAGCAGTTCTTC. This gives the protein CASSPPPGGRYEQFF.

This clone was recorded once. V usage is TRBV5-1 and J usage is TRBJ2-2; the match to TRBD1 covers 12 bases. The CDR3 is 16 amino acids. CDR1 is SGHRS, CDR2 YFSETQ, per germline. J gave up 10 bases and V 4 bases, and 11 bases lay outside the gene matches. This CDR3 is CASSTNPGQGAAELFF. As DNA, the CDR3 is TGCGCCAGCAGCACCAATCCGGGACAGGGGGCAGCGGAGCTGTTTTTT.

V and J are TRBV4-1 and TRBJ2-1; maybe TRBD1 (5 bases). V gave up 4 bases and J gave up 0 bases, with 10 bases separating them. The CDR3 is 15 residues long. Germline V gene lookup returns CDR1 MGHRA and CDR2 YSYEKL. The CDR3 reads CASSPDIGSYNEQFF. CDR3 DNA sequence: TGCGCCAGCAGCCCGGACATTGGCTCCTACAATGAGCAGTTCTTC.

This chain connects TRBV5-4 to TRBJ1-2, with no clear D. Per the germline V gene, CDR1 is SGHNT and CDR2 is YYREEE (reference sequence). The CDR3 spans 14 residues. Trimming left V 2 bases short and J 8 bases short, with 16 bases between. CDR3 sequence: CASSLQQLPGGYTF. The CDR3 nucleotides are TGTGCCAGCAGCTTACAACAGCTCCCTGGAGGCTACACCTTC.

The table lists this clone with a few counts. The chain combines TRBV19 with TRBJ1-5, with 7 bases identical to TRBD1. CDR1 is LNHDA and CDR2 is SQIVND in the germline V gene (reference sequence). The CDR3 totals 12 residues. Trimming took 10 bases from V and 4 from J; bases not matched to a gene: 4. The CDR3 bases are TGTGCCATCCAGGGGGTGAATCAGCCCCAGCATTTT. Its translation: CAIQGVNQPQHF.

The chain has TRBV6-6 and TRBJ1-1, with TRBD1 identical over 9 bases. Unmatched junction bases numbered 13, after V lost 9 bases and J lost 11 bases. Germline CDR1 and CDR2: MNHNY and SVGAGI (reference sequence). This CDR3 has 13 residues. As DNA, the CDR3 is TGTGCCAGTCGAAAACAGGGGGCTCTTGGGGCTTTCTTT. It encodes CASRKQGALGAFF.

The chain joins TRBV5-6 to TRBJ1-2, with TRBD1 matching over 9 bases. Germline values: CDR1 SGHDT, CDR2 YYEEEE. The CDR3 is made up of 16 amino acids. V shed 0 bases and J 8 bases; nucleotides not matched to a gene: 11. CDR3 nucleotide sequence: TGTGCCAGCAGCTTGGATCTCTGGACAGGGGAGTTCGGCTACACCTTC. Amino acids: CASSLDLWTGEFGYTF.

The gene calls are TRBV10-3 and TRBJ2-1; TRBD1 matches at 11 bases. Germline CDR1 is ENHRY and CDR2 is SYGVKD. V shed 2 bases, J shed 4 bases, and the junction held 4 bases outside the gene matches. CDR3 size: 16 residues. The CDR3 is CAISETGQGAYNEQFF. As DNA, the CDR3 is TGTGCCATCAGTGAGACCGGACAGGGGGCTTACAATGAGCAGTTCTTC.

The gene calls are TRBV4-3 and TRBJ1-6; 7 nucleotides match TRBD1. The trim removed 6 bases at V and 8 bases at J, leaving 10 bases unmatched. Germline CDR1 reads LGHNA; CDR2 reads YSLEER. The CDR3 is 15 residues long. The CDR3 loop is CASRLDRVGDSPLHF. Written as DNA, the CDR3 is TGCGCCAGCAGACTCGACAGGGTAGGGGATTCACCCCTCCACTTT.